The 26 T cell receptor beta chains reported below all come from one sample, sequenced in a study of blood T cell repertoires in COVID-19 (TCRdb year 2020). The library came from the immunoSEQ multiplex PCR assay. The immuneACCESS repertoire file appears here via TCRdb, limited to in-frame rearrangements. These files lack a portion of the clones; in checked studies, under half of the deficit traces to unresolved V genes, and the cause of the others is not known. This sample is represented by about 93,000 clones; almost 80% of them were singletons. The top ten hold around 17% of the sample. Sequenced sample: peripheral blood. These receptors came from a human donor in a cohort sampled during active COVID-19.

V gene TRBV3-1 (or the pseudogene TRBV3-2) combines with J gene TRBJ2-1; D is uncertain. V lost 2 bases and J 3 bases, leaving 5 bases between the germline ends. CDR3 length: 13 residues. Germline CDR1 LGHDT, CDR2 YNNKEL (reference sequence). The CDR3 sequence is CASSQRSYNEQFF. The CDR3 DNA follows: TGTGCCAGCAGCCAACGCAGCTACAATGAGCAGTTCTTC.

This chain joins TRBV7-6 and TRBJ2-1, with 8 bases aligning to TRBD1. Germline CDR1 reads SGHVS; CDR2 reads FNYEAQ. Trimming took 5 bases from V and 7 from J; bases not matched to a gene: 22. The CDR3 length is 19 residues. CDR3 in amino acids: CASSRSVGFSGQGANEQFF. CDR3 bases: TGTGCCAGCAGCCGTAGCGTCGGGTTTAGTGGACAGGGTGCGAATGAGCAGTTCTTC.

Points on this clone: With a much larger clone just one base away, this may be a read error. This chain connects TRBV7-3 to TRBJ2-3; D not resolved. This CDR3 has 13 amino acids. V was shortened by 2 bases and J by 1 base, with 4 bases between the two germline ends. Germline values: CDR1 SGHTA, CDR2 FQGTGA. In DNA, the CDR3 is TGTGCCAGCAGCTTATCGGGCACAGATACGCAGTATTTT. This codes for CASSLSGTDTQYF.

The chain is built from TRBV12-2 and TRBJ2-5; the table calls TRBD2, which could not be checked here. TRBV12-2 is labeled a pseudogene. The CDR3 has 18 residues. The CDR3 nucleotides are TGTGCAAGTCGCCCCAGAGGGGGGGCAGGGGAGAACGAAGAGACCCAGTACTTC. Protein product: CASRPRGGAGENEETQYF.

The chain couples TRBV15 to TRBJ1-5; unclear D gene. The CDR3 is made up of 13 amino acids. In germline, CDR1 is LNHNV, CDR2 YYDKDF (reference sequence). The V and J ends lost 1 base and 7 bases respectively, with 8 bases between them. This chain's CDR3 is CATSRVVGQPQHF. The CDR3 nucleotides are TGTGCCACCAGCAGAGTTGTGGGCCAGCCCCAGCATTTT.

This chain uses TRBV9 with TRBJ2-2, with TRBD1 as a possible D gene (6 bases). In germline, CDR1 is SGDLS, CDR2 YYNGEE. CDR3 length equals 14 residues. The V end was cut by 4 bases, the J end by 4 bases, with 11 bases between. The DNA for the CDR3 is TGTGCCAGCAGCCCCCGGACAGCCACCGGGGAGCTGTTTTTT. This encodes CASSPRTATGELFF.

The chain employs TRBV6-5 and TRBJ2-7; the match to TRBD1 covers 8 bases. Trimming at V came to 6 bases and at J to 4 bases, leaving 11 bases not matched to a gene. In germline, CDR1 is MNHEY, CDR2 SVGAGI. The length of the CDR3 is 15 residues. The CDR3 region is CASRTGQGVRYEQYF. In nucleotides, the CDR3 is TGTGCCAGCAGGACCGGACAGGGTGTAAGGTACGAGCAGTACTTC.

This clone was observed a single time. The chain combines TRBV3-1 (or the pseudogene TRBV3-2) with TRBJ2-7; D might be TRBD2 (6 bases). The CDR3 covers 16 residues. V dropped 4 bases and J dropped 3 bases, with 19 bases sitting between them. From germline, CDR1 is LGHDT and CDR2 YNNKEL (reference sequence). CDR3 sequence (DNA): TGTGCCAGCAGCCCGTGGCTTGTGCGGGGCTACTACGAGCAGTACTTC. Residues: CASSPWLVRGYYEQYF.

This chain uses TRBV28 with TRBJ1-3, with TRBD1 identical over 10 bases. The trim removed 4 bases at V and 4 bases at J, leaving 4 bases unmatched. CDR3 length: 15 amino acids. Per the germline V gene, CDR1 is MDHEN and CDR2 is SYDVKM. CDR3 protein: CASSSLDRGGNTIYF. The DNA of the CDR3 is TGTGCCAGCAGTTCCCTGGACAGGGGGGGAAACACCATATATTTT.

This clone appeared once. This chain uses TRBV3-1 (or the pseudogene TRBV3-2) with TRBJ1-5; no reliable D call. Per the germline V gene, CDR1 is LGHDT and CDR2 is YNNKEL (reference sequence). CDR3 length: 14 residues. V lost 4 bases to trimming and J lost 0 bases, with 7 bases between them. As DNA, the CDR3 is TGTGCCAGCAGCCCCAGTTATAGCAATCAGCCCCAGCATTTT. Translating gives CASSPSYSNQPQHF.

This clone was seen a few times. This chain connects TRBV19 to TRBJ2-7, with TRBD1 identical over 7 bases. The CDR3 has 14 residues. CDR1 is LNHDA and CDR2 is SQIVND in the germline V gene (reference sequence). V lost 5 bases and J lost 3; bases outside the gene matches: 7. Here the CDR3 DNA reads TGTGCCAGTAGTCGACAGGGTGGGGGCTACGAGCAGTACTTC. Translating gives CASSRQGGGYEQYF.

The rearrangement joins TRBV28 to TRBJ2-5, with 11 bases identical to TRBD2. The V gene's germline CDR1 is MDHEN and CDR2 SYDVKM. CDR3 length equals 16 residues. J was trimmed by 2 bases and V by 6 bases; bases with no gene match: 8. The CDR3 is CASRNSGGAGQETQYF. The CDR3 nucleotides are TGTGCCAGCAGAAATAGCGGGGGGGCTGGGCAAGAGACCCAGTACTTC.

The rearrangement links TRBV15 to TRBJ2-5, with D possibly matching TRBD2 (5 bases). TRBJ2-7 explains the end of the DNA better; the J call may be wrong. Per germline, CDR1 LNHNV and CDR2 YYDKDF (reference sequence). The CDR3 spans 15 residues. CDR3 region: CATRNRPGNAYEQYF. The CDR3 bases are TGTGCCACCAGAAACCGGCCCGGGAACGCCTACGAGCAGTACTTC.

Only a few counts were recorded for this clone. The V gene is TRBV28, the J gene TRBJ2-6; no firm D call. From germline, CDR1 is MDHEN and CDR2 SYDVKM. This CDR3 spans 15 amino acids. Trimming took 6 bases from V and 5 from J, leaving 14 bases between them. Here the CDR3 reads CASSPQTGWANVLTF. DNA for the CDR3: TGTGCCAGCAGCCCTCAGACTGGATGGGCCAACGTCCTGACTTTC.

This clone appeared a few times. The J gene is TRBJ2-7, the V gene TRBV11-2; possibly TRBD2 for D (5 bases). Between the trimmed V and J ends, which lost 3 bases and 6 bases, there was a span of 12 bases. Germline CDR1 is SGHAT and CDR2 is FQNNGV. The CDR3 extends over 13 amino acids. CDR3 in DNA: TGTGCCAGCAGCTTCCGAGGGTTGCTCGAGCAGTACTTC. Translation gives CASSFRGLLEQYF.

Only one count was recorded for this clone. The rearrangement links TRBV5-4 to TRBJ2-5, with D maybe TRBD1 (6 bases). The CDR3 is 13 residues long. CDR1 is SGHNT, CDR2 YYREEE, per germline (reference sequence). Trimming shortened V by 4 bases and J by 2 bases, and 9 bases separated the two germline ends. The CDR3 coding sequence is TGTGCCAGCAGCCAGACAGGTCAAGAGACCCAGTACTTC. Translating it yields CASSQTGQETQYF.

The genes are TRBV4-2 and TRBJ2-2; a weak D match, TRBD2 (5 bases). The V end lost 1 base, the J end lost 5 bases, and 11 bases lay between the germline ends. CDR1 is LGHNA, CDR2 YNFKEQ, per germline. This CDR3 region has 15 residues. CDR3 nucleotide sequence: TGTGCCAGCAGCCAAGCGGTCGGGGAGACCGGGGAGCTGTTTTTT. Protein product: CASSQAVGETGELFF.

The chain joins TRBV6-5 to TRBJ2-2, with unresolved D. Trimming stripped 6 bases from V and 1 base from J, with 6 bases between. Germline V CDR1 and CDR2: MNHEY, SVGAGI. The CDR3 is 13 residues long. The CDR3 DNA reads as TGTGCCAGCAGGGCTCTGAACACCGGGGAGCTGTTTTTT. Translating it yields CASRALNTGELFF.

This clone was counted only a few times. This sequence joins TRBV2 and TRBJ1-6; 7 positions match TRBD1. V shed 6 bases, J shed 6 bases, and the junction held 5 bases outside the gene matches. The CDR3 loop spans 14 amino acids. Germline assignment: CDR1 SNHLY and CDR2 FYNNEI. CDR3 amino acids: CASSNGQANSPLHF. As DNA, the CDR3 is TGTGCCAGCAGCAACGGACAGGCTAATTCACCCCTCCACTTT.

This clone has a single count. The chain has TRBV4-1 and TRBJ1-2; possibly TRBD1 for D (5 bases). This CDR3 has 15 amino acids. Germline V gives CDR1 MGHRA, CDR2 YSYEKL. Trimming removed 4 bases at V and 5 bases at J, with 17 bases between. The CDR3: CASSPRIGTVYGYTF. CDR3 DNA sequence: TGCGCCAGCAGCCCGCGGATCGGGACTGTTTATGGCTACACCTTC.

This chain connects TRBV4-2 to TRBJ1-3, with 10 bases identical to TRBD1. V was pared by 4 bases and J by 6 bases, with 9 bases of the junction left unmatched. Germline V gene lookup returns CDR1 LGHNA and CDR2 YNFKEQ. The CDR3 consists of 16 residues. The chain's CDR3 is CASSPDQGTGANTIYF. The CDR3 DNA reads TGTGCCAGCAGCCCCGATCAAGGGACAGGGGCAAACACCATATATTTT.

Here the CDR3 DNA reads TGTGCCAGCAGCTTAGCCGACAGGGGCACTGAAGCTTTCTTT. Its translation: CASSLADRGTEAFF. J is TRBJ1-1 and V is TRBV13, with 8 bases identical to TRBD1. In germline, CDR1 is PRHDT, CDR2 FYEKMQ (reference sequence). V shed 1 base and J 4 bases; nucleotides not matched to a gene: 2. The CDR3 loop spans 14 amino acids.

The genes are TRBV14 and TRBJ2-7; 15 bases fit TRBD2. J was trimmed by 6 bases and V by 0 bases; bases with no gene match: 18. Germline V gene sequence: CDR1 SGHDN, CDR2 FVKESK. The CDR3 has 21 residues. In nucleotides, the CDR3 is TGTGCCAGCAGCCAAGAAGCGACCGGGACTAGCGGGGGGCGGGATTCGGGCGAGCAGTACTTC. Amino acids: CASSQEATGTSGGRDSGEQYF.

The V and J genes are TRBV11-2 and TRBJ2-3; D might be TRBD2 (6 bases). The CDR3 runs to 16 residues. Per the germline V gene, CDR1 is SGHAT and CDR2 is FQNNGV. The V and J ends lost 3 bases and 1 base respectively, with 14 bases between them. The DNA of the CDR3 is TGTGCCAGCAGCTTCGAAGGGGCTAGCGGCACAGATACGCAGTATTTT. The encoded protein is CASSFEGASGTDTQYF.

The chain recombines TRBV6-5 with TRBJ2-5, with D uncertain. V was shortened by 6 bases and J by 5 bases, with 7 bases between the two germline ends. The germline V gene has CDR1 MNHEY and CDR2 SVGAGI. This CDR3 region has 11 residues. This CDR3 is CASSPGETQYF. The DNA of the CDR3 is TGTGCCAGCAGCCCCGGGGAGACCCAGTACTTC.

The chain links TRBV28 to TRBJ2-1; a weak D match, TRBD2 (5 bases). Trimming removed 4 bases at V and 12 bases at J, with 19 bases between. Germline V CDR1 and CDR2: MDHEN, SYDVKM. The CDR3 is 14 residues long. For the CDR3, the DNA is TGTGCCAGCAGTTCCTCCAAAGTTCGGGATCGGCAGTTCTTC. It yields the protein CASSSSKVRDRQFF.